Listed below are T cell receptor beta chains from one sample, sequenced in a study of shared clonotypes between healthy human individuals. Assay used: immunoSEQ multiplex PCR; TCRdb lists only in-frame clones, some missing. The profile covers 800,000 to 950,000 clones, with about 96% appearing a single time and about 0.22% taken by the ten largest. The sample comprised naive CD8+ T cells sorted from blood. The receptors were sampled from a young man in good health. Each CDR3 is given with its conserved first and last residue. A D gene is named only where the DNA matches it firmly. Where a row states a size, it is once, few, many or the class of an expanded clone; other rows omit it.

d_gene: TRBD1
j_gene: TRBJ2-5
abundance: .
v_gene: TRBV29-1
CDR3aa: CSVDQGVEETQYF
CDR3nt: TGCAGCGTTGATCAGGGGGTTGAAGAGACCCAGTACTTC

d_gene: .
j_gene: TRBJ2-2
abundance: .
v_gene: TRBV2
CDR3aa: CASVGAGKNTGELFF
CDR3nt: TGTGCCAGCGTCGGGGCCGGCAAGAACACCGGGGAGCTGTTTTTT

d_gene: .
j_gene: TRBJ2-6
abundance: .
v_gene: TRBV13
CDR3aa: CASSLAEVLTF
CDR3nt: TGTGCCAGCAGCTTAGCGGAGGTCCTGACTTTC

d_gene: .
j_gene: TRBJ1-1
abundance: .
v_gene: TRBV28
CDR3aa: CASSQIATVTEAFF
CDR3nt: TGTGCCAGCAGTCAAATCGCTACGGTGACTGAAGCTTTCTTT

d_gene: .
j_gene: TRBJ2-1
abundance: .
v_gene: TRBV29-1
CDR3aa: CSVEEWETVYNEQFF
CDR3nt: TGCAGCGTTGAAGAATGGGAGACGGTCTACAATGAGCAGTTCTTC

d_gene: TRBD1
j_gene: TRBJ2-5
abundance: .
v_gene: TRBV18
CDR3aa: CASSPRTGADQETQYF
CDR3nt: TGTGCCAGCTCACCACGGACAGGGGCCGACCAAGAGACCCAGTACTTC

d_gene: .
j_gene: TRBJ2-2
abundance: .
v_gene: TRBV27
CDR3aa: CASSLSRSYETIGELFF
CDR3nt: TGTGCCAGCAGTTTATCACGCAGCTACGAAACAATCGGGGAGCTGTTTTTT

d_gene: TRBD2
j_gene: TRBJ2-1
abundance: few
v_gene: TRBV11-2
CDR3aa: CASKTSVAGGPYNEQFF
CDR3nt: TGTGCCAGCAAGACCTCGGTGGCGGGAGGACCCTACAATGAGCAGTTCTTC

d_gene: .
j_gene: TRBJ1-1
abundance: .
v_gene: TRBV4-1
CDR3aa: CASSQAGKGTEAFF
CDR3nt: TGCGCCAGCAGCCAAGCGGGCAAAGGCACTGAAGCTTTCTTT

d_gene: .
j_gene: TRBJ1-3
abundance: few
v_gene: TRBV7-9
CDR3aa: CASSSLPDSGNTIYF
CDR3nt: TGTGCCAGCAGCTCCCTTCCCGACTCTGGAAACACCATATATTTT

d_gene: TRBD2
j_gene: TRBJ2-7
abundance: .
v_gene: TRBV19
CDR3aa: CASSPRLSGSLNF
CDR3nt: TGTGCCAGTAGTCCCCGCCTGAGCGGGAGTCTGAACTTC

d_gene: TRBD1
j_gene: TRBJ2-1
abundance: .
v_gene: TRBV19
CDR3aa: CASSFWTGQGNEQFF
CDR3nt: TGTGCCAGTAGTTTCTGGACAGGGCAGGGCAATGAGCAGTTCTTC

d_gene: .
j_gene: TRBJ2-7
abundance: .
v_gene: TRBV6-5
CDR3aa: CASTPAQGSYEQYF
CDR3nt: TGTGCCAGCACTCCTGCGCAGGGGAGCTACGAGCAGTACTTC

d_gene: TRBD2
j_gene: TRBJ2-2
abundance: .
v_gene: TRBV4-3
CDR3aa: CASSQDLAGANTGELFF
CDR3nt: TGCGCCAGCAGCCAAGATCTAGCGGGAGCGAACACCGGGGAGCTGTTTTTT

d_gene: TRBD2
j_gene: TRBJ2-1
abundance: .
v_gene: TRBV29-1
CDR3aa: CSVDTSGALDEQFF
CDR3nt: TGCAGCGTCGACACTAGCGGGGCGCTGGATGAGCAGTTCTTC

d_gene: .
j_gene: TRBJ2-7
abundance: .
v_gene: TRBV23-1
CDR3aa: CASSQDQGVNEQYF
CDR3nt: TGCGCCAGCAGTCAGGATCAGGGTGTGAACGAGCAGTACTTC

d_gene: .
j_gene: TRBJ2-2
abundance: .
v_gene: TRBV11-2
CDR3aa: CASSLFPNTGELFF
CDR3nt: TGTGCCAGCAGCTTATTCCCTAACACCGGGGAGCTGTTTTTT

d_gene: .
j_gene: TRBJ2-2
abundance: .
v_gene: TRBV7-9
CDR3aa: CASSSSITGELFF
CDR3nt: TGTGCCAGCAGCTCGTCTATCACCGGGGAGCTGTTTTTT

d_gene: TRBD2
j_gene: TRBJ2-2
abundance: .
v_gene: TRBV6-4
CDR3aa: CASSDSLASGPDGELFF
CDR3nt: TGTGCCAGCAGTGACTCCTTGGCTAGCGGGCCAGACGGGGAGCTGTTTTTT

d_gene: TRBD1
j_gene: TRBJ1-1
abundance: .
v_gene: TRBV5-1
CDR3aa: CASSREGARYTEAFF
CDR3nt: TGCGCCAGCAGCAGGGAGGGGGCTAGGTACACTGAAGCTTTCTTT

d_gene: .
j_gene: TRBJ2-3
abundance: .
v_gene: TRBV5-1
CDR3aa: CASMSRERKSTDTQYF
CDR3nt: TGCGCCAGCATGTCGCGGGAAAGGAAAAGCACAGATACGCAGTATTTT

d_gene: .
j_gene: TRBJ1-1
abundance: once
v_gene: TRBV11-2
CDR3aa: CASSQRGRGDTEAFF
CDR3nt: TGTGCCAGCAGCCAACGCGGGCGGGGAGATACTGAAGCTTTCTTT

d_gene: .
j_gene: TRBJ2-1
abundance: .
v_gene: TRBV19
CDR3aa: CASSSISGPINEQFF
CDR3nt: TGTGCCAGTAGTTCGATATCGGGACCTATCAATGAGCAGTTCTTC

d_gene: TRBD2
j_gene: TRBJ2-7
abundance: .
v_gene: TRBV6-5
CDR3aa: CASSLGLAESSYEQYF
CDR3nt: TGTGCCAGCAGTTTGGGACTAGCGGAAAGCTCCTACGAGCAGTACTTC

d_gene: .
j_gene: TRBJ2-7
abundance: .
v_gene: TRBV4-2
CDR3aa: CASSQDPYISEQYF
CDR3nt: TGTGCCAGCAGCCAAGATCCGTACATCTCCGAGCAGTACTTC

d_gene: TRBD2
j_gene: TRBJ2-3
abundance: .
v_gene: TRBV27
CDR3aa: CASSLLAGEAKLYF
CDR3nt: TGTGCCAGCAGTTTACTAGCGGGAGAAGCAAAGCTGTATTTT

d_gene: .
j_gene: TRBJ2-3
abundance: .
v_gene: TRBV7-9
CDR3aa: CASSLYIAGTDTQYF
CDR3nt: TGTGCCAGCAGCTTATACATAGCGGGCACAGATACGCAGTATTTT

d_gene: .
j_gene: TRBJ2-3
abundance: .
v_gene: TRBV5-1
CDR3aa: CASRNDVQGRPDTQYF
CDR3nt: TGCGCCAGCAGGAACGACGTCCAGGGGAGACCAGATACGCAGTATTTT

d_gene: TRBD1
j_gene: TRBJ1-1
abundance: .
v_gene: TRBV5-5
CDR3aa: CASSFWDSDVEAFF
CDR3nt: TGTGCCAGCAGCTTTTGGGACAGTGACGTTGAAGCTTTCTTT

d_gene: TRBD1
j_gene: TRBJ1-1
abundance: few
v_gene: TRBV6-1
CDR3aa: CASSASTGSTEAFF
CDR3nt: TGTGCCAGCAGTGCGTCGACAGGGAGCACTGAAGCTTTCTTT

d_gene: .
j_gene: TRBJ2-3
abundance: .
v_gene: TRBV5-6
CDR3aa: CASSPGTGGVTDTQYF
CDR3nt: TGTGCCAGCAGCCCGGGTACCGGGGGAGTCACAGATACGCAGTATTTT

d_gene: .
j_gene: TRBJ2-1
abundance: .
v_gene: TRBV27
CDR3aa: CASSLGFPNEQFF
CDR3nt: TGTGCCAGCAGTTTAGGGTTCCCAAATGAGCAGTTCTTC

d_gene: TRBD1
j_gene: TRBJ2-7
abundance: few
v_gene: TRBV10-3
CDR3aa: CAISDRDSAFYEQYF
CDR3nt: TGTGCCATCAGTGACCGGGACAGTGCCTTCTACGAGCAGTACTTC

d_gene: .
j_gene: TRBJ2-7
abundance: once
v_gene: TRBV27
CDR3aa: CASSENPRLDKQYF
CDR3nt: TGTGCCAGCAGCGAAAACCCACGACTAGACAAGCAGTACTTC

d_gene: .
j_gene: TRBJ2-7
abundance: .
v_gene: TRBV19
CDR3aa: CASRDTSYEQYF
CDR3nt: TGTGCCAGTAGGGATACTAGCTACGAGCAGTACTTC

d_gene: .
j_gene: TRBJ2-3
abundance: once
v_gene: TRBV5-4
CDR3aa: CASRNPGTDTQYF
CDR3nt: TGTGCCAGCCGAAACCCGGGGACAGATACGCAGTATTTT

d_gene: .
j_gene: TRBJ2-7
abundance: .
v_gene: TRBV14
CDR3aa: CASRERGSYEQYF
CDR3nt: TGTGCCAGCAGAGAGCGTGGGAGCTACGAGCAGTACTTC

d_gene: .
j_gene: TRBJ2-1
abundance: once
v_gene: TRBV29-1
CDR3aa: CSVVTYNEQFF
CDR3nt: TGCAGCGTTGTGACCTACAATGAGCAGTTCTTC

d_gene: .
j_gene: TRBJ2-1
abundance: .
v_gene: TRBV9
CDR3aa: CASSVLPPDSSSYNEQFF
CDR3nt: TGTGCCAGCAGCGTACTCCCCCCTGACAGCAGCTCCTACAATGAGCAGTTCTTC

d_gene: .
j_gene: TRBJ1-2
abundance: .
v_gene: TRBV2
CDR3aa: CASTGGEGLYGYTF
CDR3nt: TGTGCCAGCACGGGTGGGGAGGGCCTCTATGGCTACACCTTC

d_gene: TRBD1
j_gene: TRBJ1-5
abundance: .
v_gene: TRBV10-3
CDR3aa: CAISGQGNQPQHF
CDR3nt: TGTGCCATCAGTGGACAGGGAAATCAGCCCCAGCATTTT

d_gene: .
j_gene: TRBJ2-7
abundance: .
v_gene: TRBV6-6
CDR3aa: CASSYTSTSDEQYF
CDR3nt: TGTGCCAGCAGTTACACCTCGACCTCAGACGAGCAGTACTTC

d_gene: .
j_gene: TRBJ1-5
abundance: .
v_gene: TRBV19
CDR3aa: CASSMGSGGVQPQHF
CDR3nt: TGTGCCAGTAGTATGGGAAGCGGAGGGGTTCAGCCCCAGCATTTT

d_gene: .
j_gene: TRBJ1-1
abundance: .
v_gene: TRBV14
CDR3aa: CASSQEWGTEAFF
CDR3nt: TGTGCCAGCAGCCAAGAATGGGGGACTGAAGCTTTCTTT

d_gene: .
j_gene: TRBJ1-1
abundance: .
v_gene: TRBV7-9
CDR3aa: CASSLVLAEAFF
CDR3nt: TGTGCCAGCAGCTTAGTATTGGCTGAAGCTTTCTTT

d_gene: .
j_gene: TRBJ1-1
abundance: .
v_gene: TRBV4-1
CDR3aa: CASSQEGIWNTEAFF
CDR3nt: TGCGCCAGCAGCCAAGAAGGGATCTGGAACACTGAAGCTTTCTTT

d_gene: .
j_gene: TRBJ2-4
abundance: .
v_gene: TRBV4-3
CDR3aa: CASSQDDGNKNIQYF
CDR3nt: TGCGCCAGCAGCCAAGATGATGGTAACAAAAACATTCAGTACTTC

d_gene: TRBD2
j_gene: TRBJ2-7
abundance: .
v_gene: TRBV15
CDR3aa: CATSTTSGSIIFGEQYF
CDR3nt: TGTGCCACCAGCACAACTAGCGGGAGTATTATTTTCGGCGAGCAGTACTTC

d_gene: TRBD2
j_gene: TRBJ2-1
abundance: .
v_gene: TRBV6-1
CDR3aa: CASSETTSGYNEQFF
CDR3nt: TGTGCCAGCAGTGAAACCACTAGCGGATACAATGAGCAGTTCTTC

d_gene: .
j_gene: TRBJ2-1
abundance: .
v_gene: TRBV27
CDR3aa: CASGTDSYNEQFF
CDR3nt: TGTGCCAGCGGTACAGACTCCTACAATGAGCAGTTCTTC

d_gene: TRBD1
j_gene: TRBJ2-6
abundance: .
v_gene: TRBV7-8
CDR3aa: CASKTGGARSGANVLTF
CDR3nt: TGTGCCAGCAAGACAGGGGGCGCCAGGTCTGGGGCCAACGTCCTGACTTTC

d_gene: .
j_gene: TRBJ2-1
abundance: .
v_gene: TRBV7-6
CDR3aa: CASSSGWGPRNEQFF
CDR3nt: TGTGCCAGCAGCTCGGGCTGGGGGCCCAGAAATGAGCAGTTCTTC

d_gene: TRBD1
j_gene: TRBJ1-5
abundance: .
v_gene: TRBV9
CDR3aa: CASSLGQGGQPQHF
CDR3nt: TGTGCCAGCAGCCTTGGACAGGGAGGACAGCCCCAGCATTTT